A selection of T cell receptor beta chains follows, all from one sample in a study of cytomegalovirus exposure and HLA in healthy donors. This table comes from immunoSEQ multiplex PCR, and its TCRdb copy is limited to in-frame clones, with some not included. The sample carries roughly 130,000 clones, more than 70% recorded once. Sample: PBMCs. The receptors here all came from a man aged 30 to 45 in good health and CMV-seronegative. CDR3s leave out the opening cysteine and the closing phenylalanine or tryptophan.

V	J	CDR3
TRBV10-3	TRBJ2-7	AISERGTDYEQY
TRBV19	TRBJ1-1	ASDTGFVNTEAF
TRBV15	TRBJ2-7	ATSRGGTGYYEQY
TRBV11-2	TRBJ2-3	ASSRQGSTDTQY
TRBV7-2	TRBJ2-2	ASSRSGGGTGELF
TRBV5-1	TRBJ2-5	ASSLPVLQETQY
TRBV7-2	TRBJ2-3	ASSRSGSTDTQY
TRBV2	TRBJ2-1	ASSRGRPTYNEQF
TRBV19	TRBJ1-3	ASSASALQGNTIY
TRBV7-3	TRBJ2-2	ASSRLNTGELF
TRBV7-9	TRBJ1-2	ASSTQGAAGYT
TRBV5-1	TRBJ2-3	ASSSGLAGASRDTQY
TRBV5-1	TRBJ2-1	ASSKLATNEQF
TRBV6-5	TRBJ2-5	ASKGAGETQY